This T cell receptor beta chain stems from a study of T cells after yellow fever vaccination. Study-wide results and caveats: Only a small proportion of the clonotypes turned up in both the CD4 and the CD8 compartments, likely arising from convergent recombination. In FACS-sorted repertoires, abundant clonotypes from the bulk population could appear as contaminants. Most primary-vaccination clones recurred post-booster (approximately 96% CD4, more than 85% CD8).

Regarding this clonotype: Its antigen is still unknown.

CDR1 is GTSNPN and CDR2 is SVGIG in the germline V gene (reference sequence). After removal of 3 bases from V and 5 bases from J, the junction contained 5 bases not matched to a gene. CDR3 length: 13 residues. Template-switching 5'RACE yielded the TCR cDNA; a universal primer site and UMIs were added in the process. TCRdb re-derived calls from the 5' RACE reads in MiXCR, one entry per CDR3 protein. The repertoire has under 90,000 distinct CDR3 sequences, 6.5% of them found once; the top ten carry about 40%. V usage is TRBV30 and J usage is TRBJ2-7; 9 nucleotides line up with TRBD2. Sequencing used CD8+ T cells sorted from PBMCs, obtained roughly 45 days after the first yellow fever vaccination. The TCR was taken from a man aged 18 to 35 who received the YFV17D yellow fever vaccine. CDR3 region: CAWSVGTSNEQYF. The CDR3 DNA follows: TGTGCCTGGAGCGTCGGGACTAGCAACGAGCAGTACTTC.